This T cell receptor (beta chain) emerged from a study of metastatic and nonmetastatic thyroid tumors. Study as a whole: Samples came from malignant and benign thyroid patients, and repertoires were compared across blood and tumor or nodule tissue.

Ahead of thyroid surgery, no patient had received treatment of any kind. There are a few counts of this clone. The authors' processing: A classifier of distant metastasis in papillary thyroid cancer was built from CDR3 differences (across clinicopathological groups). With MiXCR, TCRdb called clones anew from the PCR reads. The V and J calls were not made by the authors but by TCRdb's processing. The data contain 6,500 to 7,000 clones, 25% to 35% of them singletons. The CDR3 has 15 amino acids. V dropped 3 bases and J dropped 0; count of bases not matched to a gene: 2. This chain joins TRBV12-3 or TRBV12-4 and TRBJ2-7, with 10 bases lining up with TRBD2. Source material: tumor tissue. The source of this sequence is a female donor with papillary thyroid cancer or a benign thyroid nodule (not recorded which). Some clones in this sample may be carry-over from other donors' samples. Here the CDR3 reads CASSFGLADSYEQYF. CDR3 nucleotide sequence: TGTGCCAGCAGTTTTGGACTAGCGGACTCCTACGAGCAGTACTTC.